The clone carrying this TCR beta chain was seen at least ten times. Its target is unknown. This beta chain is off target for a library built for alpha chains, so its abundance means little. Time point: sample taken at primary tumor resection. The CDR3 loop spans 13 amino acids. The V end lost 5 bases, the J end lost 3 bases, and 10 bases lay between the germline ends. Per the germline V gene, CDR1 is SGHTA and CDR2 is FQGNSA. TCR cDNA molecules each had a unique molecular identifier. TCRdb reprocessed the 5' RACE reads via MiXCR and lists one record per CDR3 protein. The sample has approximately 12,000 distinct CDR3 sequences, 5.1% seen once. The data stem from a study of spatial heterogeneity in lung cancer. Study background: More beta-chain than alpha-chain sequences were consistently detected. General study findings and limits: Within tumors, counts of expanded alpha and beta TCRs tracked tumor mutation counts. Estimated TCR-seq coverage of tumor T cells was only 6.5% to 7.5% for alpha chains. For beta chains, the corresponding estimate was about 13%.

This rearrangement joins TRBV7-2 to TRBJ1-1; D is uncertain. This receptor was identified in a male donor with early-stage non-small cell lung cancer. The source material was lung tumor tissue, sampled at surgery. CDR3 nucleotide sequence: TGTGCCAGCAGCAAGACGTCGGACACTGAAGCTTTCTTT. Amino acid sequence: CASSKTSDTEAFF.